This TCR beta chain was sequenced in a study of blood T cell repertoires in COVID-19. Overall study context: Sources were T cells, B-cell-depleted T cells, or PBMCs; the material itself was cDNA or gDNA.

Produced via immunoSEQ multiplex PCR; TCRdb's table is partial and in-frame only. The sample carries about 280,000 clones, 88% recorded once. The CDR3 has 16 residues. Between the trimmed V and J ends, which lost 4 bases and 0 bases, there was a span of 16 bases. Looked up from germline, CDR1 is SGHRS and CDR2 is YFSETQ. The chain links TRBV5-1 to TRBJ1-1; possible D gene TRBD1, 6 bases. The source is a man aged 18 to 30 with active or convalescent COVID-19. Sequences were obtained from peripheral blood. The chain's CDR3 is CASSPRAGVLNTEAFF. The CDR3 DNA sequence: TGCGCCAGCAGCCCTAGGGCAGGGGTCTTGAACACTGAAGCTTTCTTT.